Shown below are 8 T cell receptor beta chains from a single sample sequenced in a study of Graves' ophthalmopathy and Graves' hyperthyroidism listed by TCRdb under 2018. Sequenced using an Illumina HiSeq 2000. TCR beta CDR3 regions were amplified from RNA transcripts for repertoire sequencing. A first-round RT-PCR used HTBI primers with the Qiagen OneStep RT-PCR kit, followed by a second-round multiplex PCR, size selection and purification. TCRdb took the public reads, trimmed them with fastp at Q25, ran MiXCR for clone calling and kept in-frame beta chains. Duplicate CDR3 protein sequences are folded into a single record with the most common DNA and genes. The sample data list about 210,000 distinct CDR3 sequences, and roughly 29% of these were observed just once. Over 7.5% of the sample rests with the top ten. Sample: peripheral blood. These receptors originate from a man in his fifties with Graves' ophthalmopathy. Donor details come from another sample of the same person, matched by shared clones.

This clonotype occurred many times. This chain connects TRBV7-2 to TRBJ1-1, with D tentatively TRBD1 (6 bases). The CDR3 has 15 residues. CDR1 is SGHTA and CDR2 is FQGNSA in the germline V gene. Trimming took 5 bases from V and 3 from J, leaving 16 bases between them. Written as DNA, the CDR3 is TGTGCCAGCAGCCAAAATTCCAGGGGCGACACTGAAGCTTTCTTT. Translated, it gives CASSQNSRGDTEAFF.

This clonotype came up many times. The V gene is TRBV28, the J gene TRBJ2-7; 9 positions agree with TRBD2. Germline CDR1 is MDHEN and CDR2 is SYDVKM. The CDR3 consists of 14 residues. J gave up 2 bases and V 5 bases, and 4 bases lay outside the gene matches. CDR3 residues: CASSHASGAYEQYF. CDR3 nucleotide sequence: TGTGCCAGCAGTCACGCTAGCGGGGCCTACGAGCAGTACTTC.

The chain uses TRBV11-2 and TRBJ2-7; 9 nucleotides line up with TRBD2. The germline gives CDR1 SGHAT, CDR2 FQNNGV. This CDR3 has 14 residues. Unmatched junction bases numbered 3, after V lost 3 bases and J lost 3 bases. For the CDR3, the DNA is TGTGCCAGCAGCTTTTATAGCGGGAGCTACGAGCAGTACTTC. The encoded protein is CASSFYSGSYEQYF.

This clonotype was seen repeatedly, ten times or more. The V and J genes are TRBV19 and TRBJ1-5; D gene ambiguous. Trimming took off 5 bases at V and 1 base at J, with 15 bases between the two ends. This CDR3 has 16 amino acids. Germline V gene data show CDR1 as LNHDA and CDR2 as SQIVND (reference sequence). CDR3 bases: TGTGCCAGTAGTCCTGGGAAAGGTGGGAGCAATCAGCCCCAGCATTTT. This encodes CASSPGKGGSNQPQHF. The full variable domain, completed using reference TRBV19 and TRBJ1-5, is DGGITQSPKYLFRKEGQNVTLSCEQNLNHDAMYWYRQDPGQGLRLIYYSQIVNDFQKGDIAEGYSVSREKKESFPLTVTSAQKNPTAFYLCASSPGKGGSNQPQHFGDGTRLSIL.

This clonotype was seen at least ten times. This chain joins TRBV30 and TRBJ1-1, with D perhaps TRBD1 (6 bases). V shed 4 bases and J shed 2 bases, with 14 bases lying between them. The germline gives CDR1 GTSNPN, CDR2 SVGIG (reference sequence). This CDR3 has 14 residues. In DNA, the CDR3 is TGTGCCTGGAACCCCGGACAGATAAACACTGAAGCTTTCTTT. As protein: CAWNPGQINTEAFF.

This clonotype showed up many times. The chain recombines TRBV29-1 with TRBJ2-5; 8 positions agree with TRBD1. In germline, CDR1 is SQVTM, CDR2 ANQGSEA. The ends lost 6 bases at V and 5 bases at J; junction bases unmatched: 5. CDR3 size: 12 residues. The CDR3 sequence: CSVRQGSETQYF. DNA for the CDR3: TGCAGCGTAAGACAGGGGTCGGAGACCCAGTACTTC.

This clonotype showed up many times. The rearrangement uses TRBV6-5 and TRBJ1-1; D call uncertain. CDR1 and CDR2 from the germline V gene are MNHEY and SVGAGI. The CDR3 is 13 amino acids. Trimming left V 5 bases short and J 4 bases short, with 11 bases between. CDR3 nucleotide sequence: TGTGCCAGCAGTACCGGACGGGGCACTGAAGCTTTCTTT. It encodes CASSTGRGTEAFF.

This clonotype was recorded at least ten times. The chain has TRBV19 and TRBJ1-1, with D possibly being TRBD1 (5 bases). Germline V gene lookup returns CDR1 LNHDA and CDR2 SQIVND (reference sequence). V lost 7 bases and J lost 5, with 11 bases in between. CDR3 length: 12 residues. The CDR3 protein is CASKRDFTEAFF. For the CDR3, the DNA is TGTGCCAGTAAAAGGGACTTTACTGAAGCTTTCTTT.